This TCR beta chain is drawn from a study of T cell changes during pregnancy in multiple sclerosis. The CDR3 spans 14 residues. Trimming took 4 bases from V and 4 from J; bases not matched to a gene: 5. The germline V gene encodes CDR1 SGHTA and CDR2 FQGNSA. Some clones are missing from TCRdb's copy, which holds only in-frame ones; the method was immunoSEQ multiplex PCR. Of just under 45,000 clones in the sample, 80% to 95% were seen once. The chain joins TRBV7-2 to TRBJ2-5; 8 bases fit TRBD2. This receptor was taken from a female donor with multiple sclerosis, enrolled in a pregnancy study. The sample was CD4+ T cells from peripheral blood mononuclear cells, taken in the first trimester of pregnancy. CDR3 amino acids: CASSYAGGGETQYF. The DNA for the CDR3 is TGTGCCAGCAGCTATGCGGGAGGCGGAGAGACCCAGTACTTC. Full variable domain (missing parts from reference TRBV7-2 and TRBJ2-5): GAGVSQSPSNKVTEKGKDVELRCDPISGHTALYWYRQSLGQGLEFLIYFQGNSAPDKSGLPSDRFSAERTGGSVSTLTIQRTQQEDSAVYLCASSYAGGGETQYFGPGTRLLVL.